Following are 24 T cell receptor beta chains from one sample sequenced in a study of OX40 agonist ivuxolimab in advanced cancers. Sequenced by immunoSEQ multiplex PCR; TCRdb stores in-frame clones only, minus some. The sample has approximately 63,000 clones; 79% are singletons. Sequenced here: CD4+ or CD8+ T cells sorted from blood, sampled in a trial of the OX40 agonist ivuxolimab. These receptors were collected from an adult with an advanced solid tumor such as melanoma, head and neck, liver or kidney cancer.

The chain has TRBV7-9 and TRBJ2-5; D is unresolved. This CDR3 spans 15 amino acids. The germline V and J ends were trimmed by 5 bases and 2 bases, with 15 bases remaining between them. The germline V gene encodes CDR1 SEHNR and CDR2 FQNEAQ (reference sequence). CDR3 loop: CASSPPSGLQETQYF. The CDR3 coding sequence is TGTGCCAGCAGCCCCCCCTCGGGCCTACAAGAGACCCAGTACTTC.

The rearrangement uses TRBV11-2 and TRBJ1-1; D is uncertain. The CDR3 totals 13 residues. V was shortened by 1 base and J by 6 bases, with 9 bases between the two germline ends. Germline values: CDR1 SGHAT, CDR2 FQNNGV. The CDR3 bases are TGTGCCAGCAGCTTAGGGTCCAGCCCTGAAGCTTTCTTT. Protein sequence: CASSLGSSPEAFF. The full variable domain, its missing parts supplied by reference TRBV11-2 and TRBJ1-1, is EAGVAQSPRYKIIEKRQSVAFWCNPISGHATLYWYQQILGQGPKLLIQFQNNGVVDDSQLPKDRFSAERLKGVDSTLKIQPAKLEDSAVYLCASSLGSSPEAFFGQGTRLTVV.

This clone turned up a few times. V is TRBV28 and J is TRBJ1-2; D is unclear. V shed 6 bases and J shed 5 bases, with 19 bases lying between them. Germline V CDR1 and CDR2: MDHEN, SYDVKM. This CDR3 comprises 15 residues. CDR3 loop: CASSPTMTKPYGYTF. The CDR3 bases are TGTGCCAGCAGCCCGACAATGACCAAGCCTTATGGCTACACCTTC.

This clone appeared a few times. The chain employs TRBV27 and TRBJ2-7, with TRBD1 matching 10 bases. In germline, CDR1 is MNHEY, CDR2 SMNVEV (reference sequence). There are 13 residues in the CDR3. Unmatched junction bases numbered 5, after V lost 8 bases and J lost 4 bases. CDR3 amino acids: CASSGQGRYEQYF. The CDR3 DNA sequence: TGTGCCAGCTCGGGACAGGGGAGATACGAGCAGTACTTC.

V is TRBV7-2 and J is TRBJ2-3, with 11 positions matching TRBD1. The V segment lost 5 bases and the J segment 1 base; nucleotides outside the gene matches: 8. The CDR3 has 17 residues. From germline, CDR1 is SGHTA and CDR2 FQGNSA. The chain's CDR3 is CASSLPGQGAGTDTQYF. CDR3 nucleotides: TGTGCCAGCAGCCTACCCGGACAGGGGGCGGGCACAGATACGCAGTATTTT.

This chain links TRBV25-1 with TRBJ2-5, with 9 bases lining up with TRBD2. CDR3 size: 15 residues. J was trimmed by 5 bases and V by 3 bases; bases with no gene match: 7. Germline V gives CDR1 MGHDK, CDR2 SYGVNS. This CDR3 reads CASSDTGTSKETQYF. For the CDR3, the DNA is TGTGCCAGCAGTGACACCGGGACTAGCAAGGAGACCCAGTACTTC.

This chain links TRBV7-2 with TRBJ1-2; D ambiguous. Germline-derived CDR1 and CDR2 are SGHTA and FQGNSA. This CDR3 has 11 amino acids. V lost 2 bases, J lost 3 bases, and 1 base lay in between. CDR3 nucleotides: TGTGCCAGCAGCTTACACTATGGCTACACCTTC. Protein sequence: CASSLHYGYTF.

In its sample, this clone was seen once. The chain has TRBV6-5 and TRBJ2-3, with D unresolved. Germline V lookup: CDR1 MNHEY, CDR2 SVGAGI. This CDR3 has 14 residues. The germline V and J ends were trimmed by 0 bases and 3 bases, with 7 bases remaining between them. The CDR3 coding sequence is TGTGCCAGCAGTTACTCGTGGGAAACAGATACGCAGTATTTT. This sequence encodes CASSYSWETDTQYF.

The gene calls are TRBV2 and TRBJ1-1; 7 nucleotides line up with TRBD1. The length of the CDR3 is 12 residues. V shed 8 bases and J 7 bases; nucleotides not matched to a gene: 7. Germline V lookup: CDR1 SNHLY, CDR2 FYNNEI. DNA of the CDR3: TGTGCCAGCTGGGGGAGGGACAGTGAAGCTTTCTTT. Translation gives CASWGRDSEAFF.

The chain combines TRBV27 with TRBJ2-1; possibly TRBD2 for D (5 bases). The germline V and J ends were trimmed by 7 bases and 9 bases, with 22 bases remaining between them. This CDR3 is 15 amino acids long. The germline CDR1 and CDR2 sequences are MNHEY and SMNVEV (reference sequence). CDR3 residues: CASKLRDAGRGEQFF. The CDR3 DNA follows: TGTGCCAGCAAACTTCGCGACGCGGGTCGCGGTGAGCAGTTCTTC.

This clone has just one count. CDR3 DNA: TGCGCCAGCAGCTCAGACAGGATGTACAATGAGCAGTTCTTC. Translation gives CASSSDRMYNEQFF. V gene TRBV5-1 combines with J gene TRBJ2-1, with D perhaps matching TRBD1 (6 bases). Germline values: CDR1 SGHRS, CDR2 YFSETQ. V gave up 3 bases and J gave up 4 bases, with 11 bases separating them. The CDR3 is 14 amino acids.

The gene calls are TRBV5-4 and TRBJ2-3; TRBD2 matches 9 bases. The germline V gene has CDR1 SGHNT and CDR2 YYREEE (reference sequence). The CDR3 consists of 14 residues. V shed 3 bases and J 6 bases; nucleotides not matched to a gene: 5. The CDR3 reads CASSWRGGVDTQYF. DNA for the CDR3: TGTGCCAGCAGCTGGCGGGGGGGCGTTGATACGCAGTATTTT.

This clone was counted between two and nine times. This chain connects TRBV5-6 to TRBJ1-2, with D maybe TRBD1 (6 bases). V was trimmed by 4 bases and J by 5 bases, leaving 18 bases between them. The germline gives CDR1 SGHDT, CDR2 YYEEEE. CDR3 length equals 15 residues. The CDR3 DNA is TGTGCCAGCAGCGGTGGGGTTCAGGGGATATATGGCTACACCTTC. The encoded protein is CASSGGVQGIYGYTF. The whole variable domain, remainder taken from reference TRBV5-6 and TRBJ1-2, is DAGVTQSPTHLIKTRGQQVTLRCSPKSGHDTVSWYQQALGQGPQFIFQYYEEEERQRGNFPDRFSGHQFPNYSSELNVNALLLGDSALYLCASSGGVQGIYGYTFGSGTRLTVV.

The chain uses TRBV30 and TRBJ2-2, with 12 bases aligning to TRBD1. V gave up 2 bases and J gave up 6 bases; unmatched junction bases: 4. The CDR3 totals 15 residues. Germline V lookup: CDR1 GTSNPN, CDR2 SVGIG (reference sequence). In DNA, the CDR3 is TGTGCCTGGAGTCCGGGACAGGGGGCGTCCGGGGAGCTGTTTTTT. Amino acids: CAWSPGQGASGELFF.

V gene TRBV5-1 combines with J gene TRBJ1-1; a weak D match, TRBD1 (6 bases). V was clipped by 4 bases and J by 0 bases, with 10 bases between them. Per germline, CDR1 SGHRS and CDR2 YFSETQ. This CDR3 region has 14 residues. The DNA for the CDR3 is TGCGCCAGCAGCAAGGACAGTTTGAACACTGAAGCTTTCTTT. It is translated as CASSKDSLNTEAFF. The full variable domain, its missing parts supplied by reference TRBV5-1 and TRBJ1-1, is KAGVTQTPRYLIKTRGQQVTLSCSPISGHRSVSWYQQTPGQGLQFLFEYFSETQRNKGNFPGRFSGRQFSNSRSEMNVSTLELGDSALYLCASSKDSLNTEAFFGQGTRLTVV.

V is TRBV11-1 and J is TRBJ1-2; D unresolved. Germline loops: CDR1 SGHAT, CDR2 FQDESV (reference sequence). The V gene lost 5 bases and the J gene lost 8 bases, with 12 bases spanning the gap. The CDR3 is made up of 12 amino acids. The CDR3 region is CASSPSSGGYTF. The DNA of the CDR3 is TGTGCCAGCAGCCCTTCCTCGGGGGGCTACACCTTC.

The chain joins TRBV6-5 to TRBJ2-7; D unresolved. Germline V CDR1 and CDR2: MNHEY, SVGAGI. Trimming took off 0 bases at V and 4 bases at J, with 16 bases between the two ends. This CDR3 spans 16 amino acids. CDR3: CASSYSQASIYYEQYF. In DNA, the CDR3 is TGTGCCAGCAGTTACTCGCAGGCATCCATTTATTACGAGCAGTACTTC.

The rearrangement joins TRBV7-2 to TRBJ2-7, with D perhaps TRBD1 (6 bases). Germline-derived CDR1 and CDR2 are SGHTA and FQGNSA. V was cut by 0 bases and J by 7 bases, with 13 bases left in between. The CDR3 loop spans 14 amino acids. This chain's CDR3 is CASSLARLQGEQYF. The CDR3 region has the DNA TGTGCCAGCAGCTTAGCGCGGCTACAGGGAGAGCAGTACTTC.

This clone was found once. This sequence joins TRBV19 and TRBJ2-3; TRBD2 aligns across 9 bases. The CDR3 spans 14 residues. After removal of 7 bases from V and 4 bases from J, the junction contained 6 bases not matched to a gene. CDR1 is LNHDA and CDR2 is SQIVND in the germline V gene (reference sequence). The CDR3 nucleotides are TGTGCCAGTAAGGCGGGAGGGCCGTCAGATACGCAGTATTTT. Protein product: CASKAGGPSDTQYF.

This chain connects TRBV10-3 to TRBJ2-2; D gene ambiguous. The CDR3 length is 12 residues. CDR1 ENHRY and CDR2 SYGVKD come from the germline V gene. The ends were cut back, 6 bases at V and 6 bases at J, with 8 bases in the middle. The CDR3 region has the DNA TGTGCCATCAGCCCAGGCTCCGGGGAGCTGTTTTTT. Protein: CAISPGSGELFF.

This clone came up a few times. The CDR3 loop is CASSGGEGRGLDYGYTF. Written as DNA, the CDR3 is TGTGCCAGCAGCGGAGGGGAGGGCAGGGGGCTCGACTATGGCTACACCTTC. This chain joins TRBV9 and TRBJ1-2; 8 positions match TRBD1. Unmatched junction bases numbered 13, after V lost 3 bases and J lost 3 bases. CDR1 SGDLS and CDR2 YYNGEE come from the germline V gene. This CDR3 has 17 amino acids.

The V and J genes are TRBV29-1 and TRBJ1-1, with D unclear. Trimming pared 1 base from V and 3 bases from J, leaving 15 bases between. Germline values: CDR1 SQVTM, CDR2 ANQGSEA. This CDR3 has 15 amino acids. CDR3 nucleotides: TGCAGCGTTGAAGCTCGTGCAGAGAGGGACACTGAAGCTTTCTTT. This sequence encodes CSVEARAERDTEAFF.

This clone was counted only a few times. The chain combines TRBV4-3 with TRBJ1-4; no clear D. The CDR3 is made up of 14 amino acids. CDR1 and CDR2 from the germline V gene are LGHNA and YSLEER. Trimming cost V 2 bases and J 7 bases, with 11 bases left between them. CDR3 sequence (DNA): TGCGCCAGCAGCCAATCCCCCTATACTGAAAAACTGTTTTTT. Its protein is CASSQSPYTEKLFF.

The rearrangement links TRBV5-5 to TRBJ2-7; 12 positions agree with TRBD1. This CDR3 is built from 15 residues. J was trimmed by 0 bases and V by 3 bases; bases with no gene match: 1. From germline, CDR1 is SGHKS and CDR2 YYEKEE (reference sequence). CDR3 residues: CASSWGQGASYEQYF. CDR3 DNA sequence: TGTGCCAGCAGCTGGGGACAGGGGGCCTCCTACGAGCAGTACTTC.